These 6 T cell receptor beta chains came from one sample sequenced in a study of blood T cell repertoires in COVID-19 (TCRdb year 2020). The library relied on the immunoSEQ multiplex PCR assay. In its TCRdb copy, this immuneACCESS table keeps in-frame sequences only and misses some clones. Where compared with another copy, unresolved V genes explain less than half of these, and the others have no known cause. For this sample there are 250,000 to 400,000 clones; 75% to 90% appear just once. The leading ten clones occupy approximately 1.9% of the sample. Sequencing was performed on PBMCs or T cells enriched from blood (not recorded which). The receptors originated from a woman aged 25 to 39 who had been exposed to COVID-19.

The CDR3 here is CASSQADRVNNSPLHF. In DNA, the CDR3 is TGCGCCAGCAGCCAGGCCGACAGGGTCAATAATTCACCCCTCCACTTT. The chain employs TRBV4-3 and TRBJ1-6, with 7 bases identical to TRBD1. With V trimmed by 3 bases and J by 5 bases, 7 bases remained unmatched. This CDR3 is 16 amino acids long. Germline CDR1 reads LGHNA; CDR2 reads YSLEER.

CDR3 DNA sequence: TGTGCCAGTAGCCTAGACAGGGATTCAGACTATGGCTACACCTTC. It is translated as CASSLDRDSDYGYTF. The rearrangement joins TRBV19 to TRBJ1-2; TRBD1 matches 7 bases. Germline-derived CDR1 and CDR2 are LNHDA and SQIVND (reference sequence). J gave up 3 bases and V 6 bases, and 10 bases lay outside the gene matches. This CDR3 has 15 residues.

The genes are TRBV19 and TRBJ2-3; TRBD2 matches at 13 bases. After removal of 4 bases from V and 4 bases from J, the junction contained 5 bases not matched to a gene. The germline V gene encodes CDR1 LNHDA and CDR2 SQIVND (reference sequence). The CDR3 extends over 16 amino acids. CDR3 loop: CASSRRGLAGSDTQYF. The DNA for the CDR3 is TGTGCCAGTAGTAGAAGGGGACTAGCGGGGTCAGATACGCAGTATTTT.

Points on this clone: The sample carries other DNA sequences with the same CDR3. DNA for the CDR3: TGTGCCAGCAGGCCGGGTAGCTCCTACGAGCAGTACTTC. Protein product: CASRPGSSYEQYF. This rearrangement joins TRBV28 to TRBJ2-7; D gene uncertain. CDR3 length: 13 amino acids. Germline V CDR1 and CDR2: MDHEN, SYDVKM. With 6 bases removed from V and 0 bases from J, the gap between germline ends came to 9 bases. The full variable domain, its missing parts supplied by reference TRBV28 and TRBJ2-7, is DVKVTQSSRYLVKRTGEKVFLECVQDMDHENMFWYRQDPGLGLRLIYFSYDVKMKEKGDIPEGYSVSREKKERFSLILESASTNQTSMYLCASRPGSSYEQYFGPGTRLTVT.

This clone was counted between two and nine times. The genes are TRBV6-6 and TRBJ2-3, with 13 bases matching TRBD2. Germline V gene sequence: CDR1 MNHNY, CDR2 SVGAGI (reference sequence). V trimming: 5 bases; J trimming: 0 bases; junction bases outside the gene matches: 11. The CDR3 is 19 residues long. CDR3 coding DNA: TGTGCCAGCAGTCGACGACTAGCGGGGGGACTTGGAAGCACAGATACGCAGTATTTT. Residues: CASSRRLAGGLGSTDTQYF.

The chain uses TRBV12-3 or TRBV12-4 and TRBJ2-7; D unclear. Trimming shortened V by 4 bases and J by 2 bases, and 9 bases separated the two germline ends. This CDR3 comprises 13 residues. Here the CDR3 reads CASSSRQTYEQYF. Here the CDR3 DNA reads TGTGCCAGCAGTTCCCGACAAACCTACGAGCAGTACTTC.